The rows below give T cell receptor beta chains drawn from one sample of a study of OX40 agonist ivuxolimab in advanced cancers. The repertoire was sequenced with immunoSEQ multiplex PCR; TCRdb's copy has only in-frame clones and lacks some. The sample yields about 120,000 clones, about 93% seen once. The sequenced sample was CD4+ or CD8+ T cells sorted from blood, obtained in a trial of the OX40 agonist ivuxolimab. These receptors all come from an adult with an advanced solid tumor such as melanoma, head and neck, liver or kidney cancer. CDR3s include the opening cysteine and the closing phenylalanine or tryptophan. The D gene is left open where the match is weak. The listing skips clone size in some rows; elsewhere it reads once, few, many or a size class.

TRBV19	TRBJ1-1	NA	NA	14	TGTGCCAGTAGAATAGGGCCCATGAACACTGAAGCTTTCTTT	CASRIGPMNTEAFF
TRBV5-1	TRBJ2-1	TRBD1	NA	13	TGCGCCAGCAGCCCGATGGACAGGGGGCTGGAGTTCTTC	CASSPMDRGLEFF
TRBV4-3	TRBJ2-1	NA	NA	15	TGCGCCAGCAGCCAAGAAGGGGGAGCAAACAATGAGCAGTTCTTC	CASSQEGGANNEQFF
TRBV28	TRBJ2-7	NA	NA	14	TGTGCCAGCAGTCCTTCGGGACCCCCCTACGAGCAGTACTTC	CASSPSGPPYEQYF
TRBV18	TRBJ2-1	NA	NA	17	TGTGCCAGCTCAGCTATCCACTCCGGGGGACCGAACAATGAGCAGTTCTTC	CASSAIHSGGPNNEQFF
TRBV27	TRBJ2-1	TRBD1	NA	16	TGTGCCAGCACACCCGGGACAGGGTTATCCTACAATGAGCAGTTCTTC	CASTPGTGLSYNEQFF
TRBV1	TRBJ1-4	NA	NA	12	TGCACCAGCAGCCAAGATCGCGAAAAACTGTTTTTT	CTSSQDREKLFF
TRBV27	TRBJ2-3	NA	NA	14	TGTGCCAGCAGGAGAACGAGGAGCACAGATACGCAGTATTTT	CASRRTRSTDTQYF
TRBV12-5	TRBJ1-1	NA	NA	15	TGTGCTAGTGGTTTGGGACAGAACATGAACACTGAAGCTTTCTTT	CASGLGQNMNTEAFF
TRBV25-1	TRBJ2-2	NA	NA	12	TGTGCCAGCACAGTTAACACCGGGGAGCTGTTTTTT	CASTVNTGELFF
TRBV6-5	TRBJ1-3	NA	NA	15	TGTGCCAGCAGTTACTCACCCGGGGCTGGAAACACCATATATTTT	CASSYSPGAGNTIYF
TRBV7-2	TRBJ2-1	NA	NA	14	TGTGCCAGCAGCTTAATCACTCCTGCCAATGAGCAGTTCTTC	CASSLITPANEQFF
TRBV25-1	TRBJ1-5	NA	once	12	TGTGCCAGCGGGAACGGCAATCAGCCCCAGCATTTT	CASGNGNQPQHF
TRBV4-2	TRBJ2-1	TRBD2	NA	17	TGTGCCAGCAGCCAAGACCCCGGACTAGTCGGAGGCAATGAGCAGTTCTTC	CASSQDPGLVGGNEQFF
TRBV5-4	TRBJ2-1	TRBD2	NA	16	TGTGCCAGCAGCAGACCGGGACTAGAGGGCTACAATGAGCAGTTCTTC	CASSRPGLEGYNEQFF
TRBV6-1	TRBJ2-5	TRBD2	NA	14	TGTGCCAGCAGTAGCGGGGGGGCGTTAGAGACCCAGTACTTC	CASSSGGALETQYF
TRBV28	TRBJ1-4	NA	once	14	TGTGCCAGCAGTTTGCACGGCGGTGGTGAAAAACTGTTTTTT	CASSLHGGGEKLFF
TRBV15	TRBJ2-7	TRBD1	NA	16	TGTGCCACCAGCAGAGAGGACAGGGAGGCCTCCTACGAGCAGTACTTC	CATSREDREASYEQYF
TRBV28	TRBJ1-5	TRBD1	NA	17	TGTGCCAGCAGTTCATACCGGGACAGGATTAGCAATCAGCCCCAGCATTTT	CASSSYRDRISNQPQHF
TRBV9	TRBJ2-5	NA	NA	12	TGTGCCAGCAGCGTAGATCGGGAGACCCAGTACTTC	CASSVDRETQYF
TRBV5-1	TRBJ1-1	NA	NA	14	TGCGCCAGCAGCTTGGTGGTACAGAACACTGAAGCTTTCTTT	CASSLVVQNTEAFF
TRBV18	TRBJ2-5	NA	NA	12	TGTGCCAGCTCACCACCTAGCGAGACCCAGTACTTC	CASSPPSETQYF
TRBV7-2	TRBJ1-4	NA	NA	15	TGTGCCAGCAGCGATAGGCGGACCACTAATGAAAAACTGTTTTTT	CASSDRRTTNEKLFF
TRBV19	TRBJ2-2	TRBD2	once	13	TGTGCCAGTAGGATAGCGGGAGCCGGGGAGCTGTTTTTT	CASRIAGAGELFF
TRBV6-5	TRBJ1-2	NA	NA	15	TGTGCCAGCAGCAGACAGGCAATAGCTAACTATGGCTACACCTTC	CASSRQAIANYGYTF
TRBV5-6	TRBJ2-2	TRBD1	NA	14	TGTGCCAGCAGCTGGGACAGGTACACCGGGGAGCTGTTTTTT	CASSWDRYTGELFF
TRBV5-6	TRBJ2-6	NA	NA	17	TGTGCCAGCAGCCCTAGAGGACGGAGCTCTGGGGCCAACGTCCTGACTTTC	CASSPRGRSSGANVLTF
TRBV21-1	TRBJ2-1	NA	NA	21	TGTGCCAGCAGCAAATTACTCCGGGACAGGGCTTCTCGAGCACCCTACAATGAGCAGTTCTTC	CASSKLLRDRASRAPYNEQFF
TRBV7-2	TRBJ1-2	NA	NA	12	TGTGCCAGCAGAGGAACAGCCTCTGGCTACACCTTC	CASRGTASGYTF
TRBV5-1	TRBJ2-1	NA	NA	16	TGCGCCAGCAGCCCAGAGGGCGGGGCAACCTACAATGAGCAGTTCTTC	CASSPEGGATYNEQFF
TRBV19	TRBJ2-3	NA	NA	16	TGTGCCAGTAGTAGAGCTTCAGGGTCTGACACAGATACGCAGTATTTT	CASSRASGSDTDTQYF
TRBV18	TRBJ2-5	NA	NA	16	TGTGCCAGCTCACATCTGGAGTCGTTCGAAGTGAAGACCCAGTACTTC	CASSHLESFEVKTQYF
TRBV6-5	TRBJ2-1	TRBD1	NA	14	TGTGCCAGCAGCCCCGAGACAGGGGGTAATGAGCAGTTCTTC	CASSPETGGNEQFF
TRBV28	TRBJ2-3	TRBD2	NA	16	TGTGCCAGCAGTTTATTCGCTAGCGGGAACACAGATACGCAGTATTTT	CASSLFASGNTDTQYF
TRBV6-1	TRBJ2-2	NA	NA	13	TGTGCCAGCAGTGTGACTTGGACCGGGGAGCTGTTTTTT	CASSVTWTGELFF
TRBV6-4	TRBJ1-5	NA	NA	13	TGTGCCAGCAGTCCCAGTCTTAATCAGCCCCAGCATTTT	CASSPSLNQPQHF
TRBV6-5	TRBJ2-1	NA	NA	15	TGTGCCAGCAGAGAGCAGGGTCGTTCCTACAATGAGCAGTTCTTC	CASREQGRSYNEQFF
TRBV6-5	TRBJ1-2	NA	NA	13	TGTGCCAGCAGACAGGATCGAAGCTATGGCTACACCTTC	CASRQDRSYGYTF
TRBV28	TRBJ2-7	NA	NA	12	TGTGCCAGCCGACTAGTGGTCGGGGAGCAGTACTTC	CASRLVVGEQYF
TRBV5-4	TRBJ1-1	NA	NA	16	TGTGCCAGCAGCTTGGGTGGAGGGGTTGGGGGCACTGAAGCTTTCTTT	CASSLGGGVGGTEAFF
TRBV27	TRBJ2-3	TRBD2	NA	18	TGTGCCAGCAGTTCCGGACTAGCGGGGGATTTGAGCACAGATACGCAGTATTTT	CASSSGLAGDLSTDTQYF
TRBV30	TRBJ2-5	NA	NA	13	TGTGCCTGGAGTGTAGGGGGGGATGGGACCCAGTACTTC	CAWSVGGDGTQYF
TRBV10-1	TRBJ2-5	NA	NA	15	TGCGCCAGCAGTGCCGCAGGGAACGCCAAGGAGACCCAGTACTTC	CASSAAGNAKETQYF
TRBV2	TRBJ1-2	NA	NA	15	TGTGCCAGCACCCTAGAGGGGGGTTCTAACTATGGCTACACCTTC	CASTLEGGSNYGYTF
TRBV29-1	TRBJ2-2	NA	NA	14	TGCAGCGTTGATGGTCCAGGGGACACCGGGGAGCTGTTTTTT	CSVDGPGDTGELFF
TRBV27	TRBJ1-5	TRBD1	NA	14	TGTGCCAGCAGTTGGACAGGGGGAGCCCAGCCCCAGCATTTT	CASSWTGGAQPQHF
TRBV13	TRBJ1-1	NA	NA	12	TGTGCCAGCTCTAGGGCAATCACTGAAGCTTTCTTT	CASSRAITEAFF
TRBV19	TRBJ1-6	TRBD1	once	14	TGTGCCAGTAGCACAGACAGGGTCAATTCACCCCTCCACTTT	CASSTDRVNSPLHF
TRBV28	TRBJ2-7	TRBD2	NA	20	TGTGCCAGCAGTTTTGACTCTAAACTAGCGGGAGTCTCTTGGTCCTACGAGCAGTACTTC	CASSFDSKLAGVSWSYEQYF
TRBV11-2	TRBJ2-5	NA	NA	15	TGTGCCAGCAGCAACCGACAGGGCGGGACAGAGACCCAGTACTTC	CASSNRQGGTETQYF
TRBV5-6	TRBJ2-5	NA	NA	15	TGTGCCAGCAGCTTGGTAGACACCCACCAAGAGACCCAGTACTTC	CASSLVDTHQETQYF
TRBV28	TRBJ1-5	NA	NA	16	TGTGCCAGCAGTTTACGCCTAGGATTGAGCAATCAGCCCCAGCATTTT	CASSLRLGLSNQPQHF
TRBV5-1	TRBJ2-5	TRBD1	NA	13	TGCGCCAGCAGCGCAACAGGGGGAGAGACCCAGTACTTC	CASSATGGETQYF
TRBV6-5	TRBJ2-5	NA	NA	15	TGTGCCAGCAGTTATTATCAGGGTGAGGGAGAGACCCAGTACTTC	CASSYYQGEGETQYF